Sequencing of this TCR beta chain was carried out in a study of cytomegalovirus exposure and HLA in healthy donors. Use of 60 Vbeta and 13 Jbeta primers characterized the PCR. Sequencing used immunoSEQ multiplex PCR; TCRdb keeps in-frame clones, though not all of them. The data contain roughly 160,000 clones, 82% of them singletons. The V gene's germline CDR1 is SGDLS and CDR2 YYNGEE. The CDR3 region is 13 residues in length, termini included. About this clone itself: Because the CDR3's place on the DNA is in doubt, the DNA is left out and the CDR3 is given as listed by TCRdb.

The receptor was isolated from a man between 45 and 60 years old in good health and CMV-seropositive. Material: PBMCs. The V and J genes are TRBV9 and TRBJ2-3; the table's D call TRBD2 went unverified against the DNA. The CDR3 here is CASSVGSGATKYF.